This is a list of T cell receptor beta chains from one sample in a study of shared clonotypes between healthy human individuals. Sequenced by immunoSEQ multiplex PCR; TCRdb stores in-frame clones only, minus some. The sample yields approximately 740,000 clones, around 67% seen once. Sequenced: memory CD4+ T cells sorted from blood. The source is a woman in her thirties in good health. The CDR3 runs from the conserved cysteine through the conserved F or W. The D gene is left open where the match is weak. Expanded clones are given a class, and other clones once, few, many or no size at all.

V	size	J	D	DNA	CDR3
TRBV30	.	TRBJ2-7	.	TGTGCCTGGAGTGTACAAAGAGTCCCATACGAGCAGTACTTC	CAWSVQRVPYEQYF
TRBV5-1	.	TRBJ2-7	.	TGCGCCAGCAGCTTGGCCGAGACGGACGCCTCCTACGAGCAGTACTTC	CASSLAETDASYEQYF
TRBV5-1	.	TRBJ1-3	.	TGCGCCAGCAGGTTGAGGGCAGGAACTACTGGAAACACCATATATTTT	CASRLRAGTTGNTIYF
TRBV5-1	.	TRBJ1-2	.	TGCGCCAGCAGCCCGGGAGCCACCAACTATGGCTACACCTTC	CASSPGATNYGYTF
TRBV5-8	few	TRBJ1-1	.	TGTGCCAGCAGCATGAACACTGAAGCTTTCTTT	CASSMNTEAFF
TRBV28	.	TRBJ2-7	TRBD1	TGTGCCAGCAGTTTCTCCGGGACAGGGAATCCCTACGAGCAGTACTTC	CASSFSGTGNPYEQYF
TRBV6-5	.	TRBJ2-7	.	TGTGTTACCGGGACCACGAGCTCCTACGAGCAGTACTTC	CVTGTTSSYEQYF
TRBV28	.	TRBJ1-4	TRBD1	TGTGCCACCCAGGGACAGGGGATTGGAAAACTGTTTTTT	CATQGQGIGKLFF
TRBV2	.	TRBJ1-1	.	TGTGCCACCCTACAGCAAGCTAACACTGAAGCTTTCTTT	CATLQQANTEAFF
TRBV6-1	few	TRBJ1-5	.	TGTGCCAGCAGTGAAGCGAGGGATCAGCCCCAGCATTTT	CASSEARDQPQHF
TRBV6-6	.	TRBJ1-5	.	TGTGCCAGCAGTTACTCGGTGGGGGGACAGCCCCAGCATTTT	CASSYSVGGQPQHF
TRBV19	.	TRBJ2-2	.	TGTGCCAGTTCAAATTTAATGGGGTTTGCGAACACCGGGGAGCTGTTTTTT	CASSNLMGFANTGELFF
TRBV6-6	.	TRBJ1-3	.	TGTGCCAGCAGTTACACCTCTGGAAACACCATATATTTT	CASSYTSGNTIYF
TRBV6-5	.	TRBJ2-7	TRBD1	TGTGCCAGCAGTCGGGACAGGGAGGGCTACGAGCAGTACTTC	CASSRDREGYEQYF
TRBV5-4	.	TRBJ1-2	TRBD1	TGTGCCAGCAGCTGGGACAGGGGCTATGGCTACACCTTC	CASSWDRGYGYTF
TRBV10-3	few	TRBJ1-4	TRBD1	TGTGCCATCAGTGGTAGTGGGAGACAGGGGACCGAAAAACTGTTTTTT	CAISGSGRQGTEKLFF
TRBV7-8	.	TRBJ1-2	TRBD1	TGTGCCAGCAGCTCTGGGACAGGGAATAACTATGGCTACACCTTC	CASSSGTGNNYGYTF
TRBV27	.	TRBJ2-1	.	TGTGCCAGCAGTTCCCTCGGCGGGACTTCCTACAATGAGCAGTTCTTC	CASSSLGGTSYNEQFF
TRBV7-6	.	TRBJ1-2	.	TGTGCCAGCAGCTTAGGCCTAGGAGAGGACGGAGACTATGGCTACACCTTC	CASSLGLGEDGDYGYTF
TRBV2	.	TRBJ2-5	.	TGTGCCAGCAGCCGTGACTCGCGAGAGACCCAGTACTTC	CASSRDSRETQYF
TRBV12-1	.	TRBJ2-7	.	TGTGCCAGCAGCTCAGGTGGTGGCGGCTACGAGCAGTACTTC	CASSSGGGGYEQYF
TRBV23-1	.	TRBJ1-5	.	TGCGCCAGCAGTCAAGGGAGGAGCGATCAGCCCCAGCATTTT	CASSQGRSDQPQHF
TRBV20-1	.	TRBJ2-5	.	TGCAGTGCCAGGGGCGGGAAGACCCAGTACTTC	CSARGGKTQYF